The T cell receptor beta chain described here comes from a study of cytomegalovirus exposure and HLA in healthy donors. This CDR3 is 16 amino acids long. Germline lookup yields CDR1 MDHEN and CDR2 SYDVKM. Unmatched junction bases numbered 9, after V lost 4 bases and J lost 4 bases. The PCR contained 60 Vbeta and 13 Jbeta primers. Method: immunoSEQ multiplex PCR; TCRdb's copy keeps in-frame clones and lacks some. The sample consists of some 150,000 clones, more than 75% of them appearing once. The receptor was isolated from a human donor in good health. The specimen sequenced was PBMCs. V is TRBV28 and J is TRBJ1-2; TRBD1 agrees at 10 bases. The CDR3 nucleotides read TGTGCCAGCAGTTCCGGGACAGGGGTTTCGAGCTATGGCTACACCTTC. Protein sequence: CASSSGTGVSSYGYTF.